These 10 T cell receptor beta chains were sequenced from one sample in a study of CD8+ T cells in alopecia areata. Sequencing templates came from extracted RNA that was reverse transcribed into cDNA. The repertoire was sequenced with immunoSEQ multiplex PCR; TCRdb's copy has only in-frame clones and lacks some. This sample has about 250,000 clones, with roughly 60% found just once. Treatment reported: oral pan-JAK inhibitor, 5-10 mg twice daily. The sample in question was CD4+ T cells sorted from blood, obtained at roughly week 52, from a patient treated with tofacitinib. These receptors all come from a human donor with alopecia areata.

This sequence joins TRBV10-3 and TRBJ2-7; no definite D call. V gave up 5 bases and J gave up 4 bases, with 18 bases separating them. Germline values: CDR1 ENHRY, CDR2 SYGVKD. This CDR3 spans 15 amino acids. CDR3 sequence reads: CAISTPSDVRYEQYF. CDR3 DNA sequence: TGTGCCATCAGTACACCCAGCGATGTACGGTACGAGCAGTACTTC.

About this clone: This specimen includes other DNA sequences encoding the same CDR3. This chain links TRBV5-1 with TRBJ2-3, with D maybe TRBD2 (6 bases). Germline CDR1 reads SGHRS; CDR2 reads YFSETQ. V was shortened by 0 bases and J by 0 bases, with 8 bases between the two germline ends. This CDR3 is built from 15 residues. CDR3 in DNA: TGCGCCAGCAGCTTGGCGGGAGCTAGCACAGATACGCAGTATTTT. It specifies CASSLAGASTDTQYF. The variable domain in full, with the rest retrieved from reference TRBV5-1 and TRBJ2-3, is KAGVTQTPRYLIKTRGQQVTLSCSPISGHRSVSWYQQTPGQGLQFLFEYFSETQRNKGNFPGRFSGRQFSNSRSEMNVSTLELGDSALYLCASSLAGASTDTQYFGPGTRLTVL.

This clone was detected only once. The chain is built from TRBV4-3 and TRBJ2-4, with D uncertain. Trimming shortened V by 0 bases and J by 8 bases, and 20 bases separated the two germline ends. CDR1 and CDR2 from the germline V gene are LGHNA and YSLEER. The CDR3 is made up of 17 amino acids. The CDR3: CASSQERVGLWDDIQYF. The CDR3 DNA follows: TGCGCCAGCAGCCAAGAACGGGTCGGGTTGTGGGATGACATTCAGTACTTC.

This clone was seen a handful of times. For the CDR3, the DNA is TGTGCCAGCAGCAGACAGGGAGGGTTGAACTATGGCTACACCTTC. This gives the protein CASSRQGGLNYGYTF. The chain joins TRBV5-8 to TRBJ1-2; 7 bases are a match to TRBD1. Trimming removed 4 bases from V and 2 bases from J; junction bases left unmatched: 8. CDR1 and CDR2 (germline): SGHTS, YDEGEE. CDR3 length equals 15 residues.

This clone was detected only a few times. The chain links TRBV29-1 to TRBJ1-2; D is ambiguous. Germline V gene data show CDR1 as SQVTM and CDR2 as ANQGSEA. V dropped 6 bases and J dropped 2 bases, with 13 bases sitting between them. The CDR3 runs 13 residues. For the CDR3, the DNA is TGCAGCGTCCTCCTGGGTGCGAACTATGGCTACACCTTC. It codes for CSVLLGANYGYTF.

The rearrangement uses TRBV5-1 and TRBJ2-7; unclear D gene. Germline CDR1 is SGHRS and CDR2 is YFSETQ. CDR3 size: 15 residues. Trimming pared 4 bases from V and 0 bases from J, leaving 14 bases between. The CDR3 spells CASSPTYLASYEQYF. DNA of the CDR3: TGCGCCAGCAGCCCAACCTACTTGGCCTCCTACGAGCAGTACTTC.

The rearrangement joins TRBV10-2 to TRBJ1-1; no clear D gene. The V end lost 0 bases, the J end lost 0 bases, and 14 bases lay between the germline ends. This CDR3 comprises 17 residues. Germline V gene data show CDR1 as WSHSY and CDR2 as SAAADI. The CDR3 is CASSESVQLVMNTEAFF. DNA for the CDR3: TGCGCCAGCAGTGAGTCGGTCCAGCTGGTAATGAACACTGAAGCTTTCTTT.

The chain has TRBV29-1 and TRBJ2-1, with D maybe TRBD1 (6 bases). Germline values: CDR1 SQVTM, CDR2 ANQGSEA. Trimming took 7 bases from V and 10 from J, leaving 17 bases between them. This CDR3 spans 12 amino acids. CDR3 in DNA: TGCAGCGCACACCAACAGGGAGACGAGCAGTTCTTC. Its protein is CSAHQQGDEQFF.

The chain has TRBV11-2 and TRBJ2-5; no definite D call. The length of the CDR3 is 13 residues. Germline V lookup: CDR1 SGHAT, CDR2 FQNNGV. Trimming shortened V by 1 base and J by 5 bases, and 8 bases separated the two germline ends. The CDR3, as DNA: TGTGCCAGCAGCTTAGCCCTTTCGGAGACCCAGTACTTC. This gives the protein CASSLALSETQYF.

V and J are TRBV2 and TRBJ2-2; D is ambiguous. CDR3 length: 15 residues. The ends were cut back, 4 bases at V and 0 bases at J, with 9 bases in the middle. CDR1 and CDR2 (germline): SNHLY, FYNNEI. CDR3 amino acids: CASSGLPPNTGELFF. CDR3 coding DNA: TGTGCCAGCAGTGGACTTCCCCCGAACACCGGGGAGCTGTTTTTT.